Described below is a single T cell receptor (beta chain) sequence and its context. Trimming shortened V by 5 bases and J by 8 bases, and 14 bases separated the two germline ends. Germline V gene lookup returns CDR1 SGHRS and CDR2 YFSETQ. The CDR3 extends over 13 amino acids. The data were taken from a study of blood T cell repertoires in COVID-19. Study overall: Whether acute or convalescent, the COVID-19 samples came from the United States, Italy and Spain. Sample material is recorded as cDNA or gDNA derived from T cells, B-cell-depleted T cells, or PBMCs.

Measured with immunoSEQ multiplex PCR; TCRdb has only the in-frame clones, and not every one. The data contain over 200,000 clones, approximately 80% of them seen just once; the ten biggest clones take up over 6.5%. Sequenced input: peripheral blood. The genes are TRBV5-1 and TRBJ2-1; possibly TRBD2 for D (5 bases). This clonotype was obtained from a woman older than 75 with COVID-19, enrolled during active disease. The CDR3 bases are TGCGCCAGCAGGAGGGCCCCGTCGGATGAGCAGTTCTTC. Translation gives CASRRAPSDEQFF.